This T cell receptor beta chain was sequenced for a study of T cells in Graves' hyperthyroidism and ophthalmopathy. Germline CDR1 and CDR2: LNHDA and SQIVND (reference sequence). Between the trimmed V and J ends, which lost 5 bases and 7 bases, there was a span of 17 bases. The length of the CDR3 is 15 residues. This clonotype was observed at least ten times. Amplification of TCR beta CDR3 regions used RNA as the template. The HTBI set primed first-round TCR CDR3 RT-PCR. Via MiXCR, TCRdb re-called the multiplex PCR reads, giving one row per CDR3 protein. Of 700,000 to 950,000 distinct CDR3 sequences listed, roughly 32% are singletons.

This TCR came from a woman aged 35 to 49 with Graves' hyperthyroidism. V and J are TRBV19 and TRBJ1-4; D may be TRBD1 (5 bases). The sequenced sample was blood. The CDR3 reads CASSLWTQRGEKLFF. The CDR3, as DNA: TGTGCCAGTAGTCTATGGACACAAAGGGGTGAAAAACTGTTTTTT.